The clone carrying this T cell receptor beta chain has only a few counts. The sample is drawn from a study of blood T cell repertoires in COVID-19. From germline, CDR1 is KGHDR and CDR2 SFDVKD. V was cut by 5 bases and J by 2 bases, with 8 bases left in between. This CDR3 has 14 residues. Generated by immunoSEQ multiplex PCR, the TCRdb table keeps only in-frame clones and is missing some. Among some 210,000 clones listed, 84% were seen once. The J gene is TRBJ2-2, the V gene TRBV24-1; D perhaps matches TRBD1 (5 bases). Sequenced sample: peripheral blood. This clonotype was obtained from a woman aged 65 to 85 with active or convalescent COVID-19. As DNA, the CDR3 is TGTGCCACCAGTGGACAGTCTAACACCGGGGAGCTGTTTTTT. It is translated as CATSGQSNTGELFF.